This T cell receptor (beta chain) is drawn from a study of T cell responses to AZD1222 COVID-19 vaccine. Whole-study context: Second-dose schedules of about 4 or about 12 weeks were combined.

Whole-study findings and limits: Nearly half of the spike-specific TCRs reportedly recognize variant regions that carry no mutations. The donor cohort was predominantly white British with a female majority, and clonal diversity may have been underestimated. Regions 160-218 and 743-854 held dominance among vaccine-associated CD4 TCRs, which spanned spike.

The germline V and J ends were trimmed by 2 bases and 1 base, with 9 bases remaining between them. CDR3 size: 15 residues. The germline gives CDR1 KGHSH, CDR2 LQKENI. Data came from immunoSEQ multiplex PCR; TCRdb stores just in-frame clones and leaves some out. The table lists over 65,000 clones, around 85% of them singletons, with around 6.7% in the top ten. As for this clone: Its antigen remains unidentified.

This clonotype was obtained from an adult in good health. This specimen consisted of peripheral blood, obtained on day 0 of AZD1222 vaccination. The V and J genes are TRBV18 and TRBJ1-5; no clear D. As DNA, the CDR3 is TGTGCCAGCTCACCATCTACACAAAGCAATCAGCCCCAGCATTTT. It encodes CASSPSTQSNQPQHF.